This passage covers 10 T cell receptor beta chains from one sample sequenced in a study of blood T cell repertoires in COVID-19. Clones were sequenced by immunoSEQ multiplex PCR, and TCRdb holds only the in-frame ones, with some missing. The sample lists some 68,000 clones, about 90% occurring once. The specimen was peripheral blood. The source of these receptors is a man aged 45 to 65 with active COVID-19.

The chain is built from TRBV29-1 and TRBJ1-4; D call uncertain. The CDR3 contains 13 residues. V dropped 4 bases and J dropped 4 bases, with 10 bases sitting between them. From germline, CDR1 is SQVTM and CDR2 ANQGSEA. In nucleotides, the CDR3 is TGCAGCGTTGCCCCAGATATTAATGAAAAACTGTTTTTT. Its protein is CSVAPDINEKLFF.

The V call is TRBV5-6, the J call TRBJ1-2, with D maybe TRBD1 (5 bases). Germline V gene data show CDR1 as SGHDT and CDR2 as YYEEEE. The ends were cut back, 0 bases at V and 6 bases at J, with 15 bases in the middle. The CDR3 contains 15 residues. CDR3 residues: CASSLGWGDGDGYTF. CDR3 in DNA: TGTGCCAGCAGCTTGGGGTGGGGGGACGGAGATGGCTACACCTTC.

The V call is TRBV18, the J call TRBJ2-5, with D perhaps matching TRBD1 (6 bases). V lost 6 bases to trimming and J lost 4 bases, with 12 bases between them. The CDR3 spans 13 residues. Looked up from germline, CDR1 is KGHSH and CDR2 is LQKENI. CDR3 bases: TGTGCCAGCTCGCCAGGGGCTTCAGAGACCCAGTACTTC. Translation: CASSPGASETQYF.

This sequence joins TRBV4-3 and TRBJ1-1; D might be TRBD1 (6 bases). V lost 1 base and J 8 bases, leaving 14 bases between the germline ends. Germline assignment: CDR1 LGHNA and CDR2 YSLEER. This CDR3 has 14 amino acids. The CDR3 coding sequence is TGCGCCAGCAGCCAAGCTTACCCGACAGGCGAAGCTTTCTTT. Its translation is CASSQAYPTGEAFF.

The rearrangement joins TRBV7-2 to TRBJ2-5, with 13 bases aligning to TRBD2. The junction had 8 bases not matched to a gene; V was cut back by 5 bases and J by 5 bases. From germline, CDR1 is SGHTA and CDR2 FQGNSA. CDR3 length: 16 residues. CDR3 region: CASSRTSGSGVETQYF. As DNA, the CDR3 is TGTGCCAGCAGCCGGACTAGCGGGAGTGGGGTGGAGACCCAGTACTTC.

This clone was seen just once. This chain uses TRBV6-5 with TRBJ1-1; D is possibly TRBD1 (5 bases). Per the germline V gene, CDR1 is MNHEY and CDR2 is SVGAGI. CDR3 length equals 13 residues. Trimming shortened V by 9 bases and J by 11 bases, and 22 bases separated the two germline ends. CDR3 amino acids: CASSSEVGGSAFF. The CDR3 DNA is TGTGCCAGTAGTAGCGAGGTGGGGGGATCCGCTTTCTTT.

V is TRBV7-2 and J is TRBJ1-5; a possible D gene is TRBD1 (6 bases). V was cut by 5 bases and J by 6 bases, with 14 bases left in between. This CDR3 contains 14 residues. Germline V gene sequence: CDR1 SGHTA, CDR2 FQGNSA. The CDR3 sequence: CASSAGGGGQPQHF. The CDR3 DNA follows: TGTGCCAGCAGCGCAGGAGGGGGGGGTCAGCCCCAGCATTTT.

V gene TRBV6-6 combines with J gene TRBJ1-2; 8 bases are a match to TRBD1. After removal of 0 bases from V and 5 bases from J, the junction contained 5 bases not matched to a gene. There are 15 residues in the CDR3. CDR1 and CDR2 from the germline V gene are MNHNY and SVGAGI (reference sequence). CDR3 loop: CASSYSGQAVYGYTF. Here the CDR3 DNA reads TGTGCCAGCAGTTACTCGGGACAGGCGGTATATGGCTACACCTTC.

The chain recombines TRBV7-2 with TRBJ2-5; 12 nucleotides line up with TRBD1. The trim removed 2 bases at V and 2 bases at J, leaving 6 bases unmatched. Germline CDR1 reads SGHTA; CDR2 reads FQGNSA. CDR3 size: 17 residues. The CDR3 DNA reads as TGTGCCAGCAGCTTAATGGGGACAGGGGGCATTCAAGAGACCCAGTACTTC. This sequence encodes CASSLMGTGGIQETQYF.

This sequence joins TRBV6-2 or TRBV6-3 and TRBJ1-3; D unresolved. The CDR3 sequence is 20 residues long. Per the germline V gene, CDR1 is MNHEY and CDR2 is SVGEGT. V shed 0 bases and J shed 0 bases, with 21 bases lying between them. CDR3 amino acids: CASSYSPYDGLSLSGNTIYF. The CDR3 DNA reads as TGTGCCAGCAGTTACTCTCCCTACGACGGACTGTCGCTCTCTGGAAACACCATATATTTT.